This T cell receptor (beta chain) stems from a study of Graves' ophthalmopathy and Graves' hyperthyroidism. About this clonotype itself: Its target is unknown.

This CDR3 contains 17 residues. Trimming cost V 2 bases and J 5 bases, with 24 bases left between them. In germline, CDR1 is DFQATT, CDR2 SNEGSKA (reference sequence). The authors amplified TCR beta CDR3 regions, and they did so from RNA transcripts for repertoire sequencing. The first-round RT-PCR employed HTBI primers together with the Qiagen OneStep RT-PCR kit. A multiplex PCR was then performed as the second round. TCRdb fed the multiplex PCR reads into MiXCR, producing one record per CDR3 protein. The sample records approximately 700,000 distinct CDR3 sequences, about 44% being singletons. Whole-study results and caveats: The majority of expanded thyroid clonotypes above 0.001 frequency also occurred in blood.

This rearrangement joins TRBV20-1 to TRBJ2-5; the D gene is possibly TRBD1 (5 bases). The receptor comes from an adult man with Graves' ophthalmopathy. The sequenced material came from peripheral blood. CDR3 residues: CSARSHLQGGAWETQYF. CDR3 DNA sequence: TGCAGTGCTAGATCACACCTCCAGGGCGGAGCTTGGGAGACCCAGTACTTC.